Below, one T cell receptor (beta chain) is given with its context. What it binds is not known. The data originate from a study of CD8+ T cells in alopecia areata. Whole-study findings and limits: Many expanded lesional clones persisted in scalp and blood during tofacitinib.

Looked up from germline, CDR1 is SEHNR and CDR2 is FQNEAQ (reference sequence). V lost 5 bases, J lost 2 bases, and 6 bases lay in between. This CDR3 region has 12 residues. Following extraction, RNA underwent reverse transcription to cDNA, which served as the sequencing template. Some clones are missing from TCRdb's copy, which holds only in-frame ones; the method was immunoSEQ multiplex PCR. The sample has 180,000 or so clones, roughly 60% seen once. As for treatment: oral pan-JAK inhibitor, 5-10 mg twice daily. The TCR sequence derives from a human donor with alopecia areata. The specimen was CD4+ T cells sorted from blood, collected at approximately week 60, from a patient treated with tofacitinib. This chain uses TRBV7-9 with TRBJ2-5; D unresolved. CDR3 in DNA: TGTGCCAGCAGCCCATTTCAAGAGACCCAGTACTTC. It translates to CASSPFQETQYF.